This entry features one T cell receptor beta chain sequence. What it binds is unknown. The sample comes from a study of blood T cells in healthy people across ages. Study outcomes and limitations: A roughly linear fall in TCR beta diversity per million T cells was seen with increasing age.

For the second PCR, which ran for about 6 to 11 cycles, a sample-barcoded 5' primer and a J-beta primer mix were used. TCRdb analysed the 5' RACE reads with MiXCR anew, one entry per CDR3 protein. The sample yields about 570,000 distinct CDR3 sequences, about 28% seen once. The sample also formed part of further work on T cells of mothers and their children. As reported in that work: In each mother, TCR beta CDR3 reads exceeded 10 million; in each child, they numbered approximately 3.3 million. Related pairs of mothers and children showed slightly higher, non-significant overlap versus unrelated pairs.

This sequence originates from a boy between 2 and 10 years old in good health. Sequencing used blood.

The CDR3 reads CASSLVWLALNNEQFF. In nucleotides, the CDR3 is TGTGCCAGCAGCTTAGTGTGGCTTGCCCTTAACAATGAGCAGTTCTTC. The genes are TRBV7-2 and TRBJ2-1; D not resolved. CDR1 SGHTA and CDR2 FQGNSA come from the germline V gene. The ends were cut back, 1 base at V and 5 bases at J, with 15 bases in the middle. The CDR3 runs 16 residues.